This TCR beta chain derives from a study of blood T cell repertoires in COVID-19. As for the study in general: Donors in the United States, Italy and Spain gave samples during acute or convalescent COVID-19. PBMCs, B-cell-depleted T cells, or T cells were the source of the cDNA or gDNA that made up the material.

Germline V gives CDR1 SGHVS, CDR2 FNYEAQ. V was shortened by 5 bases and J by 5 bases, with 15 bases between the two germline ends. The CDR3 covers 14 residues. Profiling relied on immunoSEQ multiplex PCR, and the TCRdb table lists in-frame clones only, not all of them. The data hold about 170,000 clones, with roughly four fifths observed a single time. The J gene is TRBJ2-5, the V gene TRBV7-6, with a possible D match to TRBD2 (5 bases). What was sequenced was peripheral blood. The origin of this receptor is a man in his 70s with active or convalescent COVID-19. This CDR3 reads CASSPAGPGETQYF. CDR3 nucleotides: TGTGCCAGCAGCCCGGCCGGACCGGGGGAGACCCAGTACTTC.